Described below is a single T cell receptor (beta chain) sequence and its context. These data are taken from a study of blood T cell repertoires in COVID-19. Overall study context: Spain, Italy and the United States supplied samples that represented acute and convalescent COVID-19. T cells, B-cell-depleted T cells, or PBMCs supplied cDNA or gDNA.

V lost 0 bases and J lost 7, with 10 bases in between. From germline, CDR1 is MGHRA and CDR2 YSYEKL. This CDR3 is built from 13 residues. In the original workflow: The authors estimated nucleated cell counts from reference gene primer amplification. TCRdb keeps only in-frame clones here, not all; method: immunoSEQ multiplex PCR. V and J calls and clone size are copied from that table; D and trimming were computed from the DNA. Among approximately 280,000 clones listed, around 89% were seen once. The sequenced material came from peripheral blood. The clonotype comes from a man aged 40-49 years with acute or convalescent COVID-19. The chain couples TRBV4-1 to TRBJ2-7; D possibly corresponds to TRBD2 (5 bases). The CDR3 spells CASSQDGRREQYF. The CDR3 DNA is TGCGCCAGCAGCCAAGATGGCAGGAGGGAGCAGTACTTC.